The 29 T cell receptor beta chains reported below all come from one sample, sequenced in a study of post-analysis software for immune sequencing data. Findings of the study overall: In patients, about 5 TRBV segments were more frequent than in controls, with TRBV5-6, TRBV5-1 and TRBV20-1 among them.

The antigens these receptors bind are not known. Prepared libraries of TCR beta cDNA carried unique molecular identifiers. TCRdb recomputed calls from the PCR reads with MiXCR, one row per CDR3 protein. Of about 680,000 distinct CDR3 sequences listed, around 64% are singletons. The sequencing input was blood. These receptors all come from a girl aged 2 to 10 with multiple sclerosis.

This clonotype was counted a few times. V is TRBV6-5 and J is TRBJ2-3, with 8 bases matching TRBD2. V was clipped by 6 bases and J by 2 bases; unmatched bases: 4. This CDR3 region has 14 residues. From germline, CDR1 is MNHEY and CDR2 SVGAGI. The CDR3 loop reads CASRTSGPTDTQYF. The CDR3 DNA reads TGTGCCAGCAGAACTAGCGGCCCCACAGATACGCAGTATTTT.

This sequence joins TRBV12-3 or TRBV12-4 and TRBJ2-5; D possibly corresponds to TRBD2 (7 bases). The DNA end favors TRBJ2-7, so the J call may be wrong. The length of the CDR3 is 14 residues. The CDR3 sequence is CASSLGGPTIEQYF. Here the CDR3 DNA reads TGTGCCAGCAGTTTGGGGGGGCCTACGATCGAGCAGTACTTC.

This clonotype was found a few times. The chain links TRBV27 to TRBJ2-1; no firm D call. CDR3 length: 13 amino acids. In germline, CDR1 is MNHEY, CDR2 SMNVEV (reference sequence). V lost 1 base and J 12 bases, leaving 13 bases between the germline ends. For the CDR3, the DNA is TGTGCCAGCAGTTTATACAGTACCTCCGGGCAGTTCTTC. Protein sequence: CASSLYSTSGQFF.

The chain combines TRBV4-2 with TRBJ1-2, with D possibly matching TRBD1 (5 bases). The germline gives CDR1 LGHNA, CDR2 YNFKEQ. This CDR3 is 13 amino acids long. The germline V and J ends were trimmed by 4 bases and 4 bases, with 10 bases remaining between them. In DNA form, the CDR3 reads TGTGCCAGCAGCCCCCCCGGGGCCTATGGCTACACCTTC. Protein product: CASSPPGAYGYTF.

V usage is TRBV12-3 or TRBV12-4 and J usage is TRBJ2-6; D unclear. V was clipped by 6 bases and J by 4 bases, with 7 bases between them. This CDR3 has 13 residues. CDR3: CASRTTGANVLTF. For the CDR3, the DNA is TGTGCCAGCAGAACTACGGGGGCCAACGTCCTGACTTTC.

This sequence joins TRBV20-1 and TRBJ1-2, with D unresolved. V was cut by 3 bases and J by 2 bases, with 7 bases left in between. There are 12 residues in the CDR3. CDR1 is DFQATT and CDR2 is SNEGSKA in the germline V gene (reference sequence). The CDR3 DNA is TGCAGTGCTAGTTTGACAAACTATGGCTACACCTTC. Its protein is CSASLTNYGYTF.

A single count supports this clonotype. The chain employs TRBV12-3 or TRBV12-4 and TRBJ2-7; possible D gene TRBD1, 6 bases. The J call could be wrong; TRBJ2-5 is a better fit for the DNA end. The CDR3 loop spans 13 amino acids. The DNA of the CDR3 is TGTGCCAGCAGTCCCGGGACATCAGAGACCCAGTACTTC. Amino acids: CASSPGTSETQYF.

J is TRBJ2-1 and V is TRBV6-6, with TRBD2 identical over 12 bases. The germline V gene encodes CDR1 MNHNY and CDR2 SVGAGI (reference sequence). Losses at the gene ends were 7 bases for V and 9 bases for J; bases not matched to a gene: 7. This CDR3 spans 14 amino acids. CDR3 sequence reads: CASTPGLAGSEQFF. The DNA for the CDR3 is TGTGCCAGCACCCCCGGACTAGCGGGATCTGAGCAGTTCTTC.

This clonotype was seen more than once but under ten times. The chain combines TRBV2 with TRBJ2-1, with 12 bases that match TRBD2. The junction had 16 bases not matched to a gene; V was cut back by 9 bases and J by 7 bases. The length of the CDR3 is 17 residues. Germline V lookup: CDR1 SNHLY, CDR2 FYNNEI. DNA for the CDR3: TGTGCCAGTGTGCTTAGGGTCGCGGGACTAGCGGGTAATGAGCAGTTCTTC. The encoded protein is CASVLRVAGLAGNEQFF.

V gene TRBV12-3 or TRBV12-4 combines with J gene TRBJ2-2; 10 nucleotides align to TRBD1. The CDR3 extends over 18 amino acids. With 2 bases clipped from V and 0 bases from J, the junction kept 6 bases outside the gene matches. The CDR3 is CASSLPPGQGANTGELFF. CDR3 DNA: TGTGCCAGCAGTTTACCGCCCGGACAGGGGGCGAACACCGGGGAGCTGTTTTTT.

In its sample, this clonotype was seen a few times. This chain joins TRBV3-1 and TRBJ2-7, with 10 bases that match TRBD1. CDR1 is LGHDT, CDR2 YNNKEL, per germline (reference sequence). V shed 0 bases and J 6 bases; nucleotides not matched to a gene: 11. The CDR3 has 17 residues. This CDR3 is CASSQDPSGTGDLEQYF. The CDR3 DNA is TGTGCCAGCAGCCAAGATCCGTCAGGGACAGGGGATCTCGAGCAGTACTTC.

The V call is TRBV6-5, the J call TRBJ1-2, with D perhaps matching TRBD1 (5 bases). Germline V gene lookup returns CDR1 MNHEY and CDR2 SVGAGI. The CDR3 sequence is 16 residues long. V shed 7 bases and J shed 3 bases, with 21 bases lying between them. The CDR3 loop reads CASTSLRGQLDYGYTF. The CDR3 bases are TGTGCCAGCACCTCCTTACGGGGCCAGTTGGACTATGGCTACACCTTC.

The V and J genes are TRBV28 and TRBJ2-7, with D perhaps matching TRBD2 (6 bases). The CDR3 contains 13 residues. Germline V CDR1 and CDR2: MDHEN, SYDVKM. Between the trimmed V and J ends, which lost 7 bases and 2 bases, there was a span of 12 bases. CDR3 DNA sequence: TGTGCCAGCACCCCTCCGGGGGCCTACGAGCAGTACTTC. It yields the protein CASTPPGAYEQYF.

The chain joins TRBV2 to TRBJ2-1; 12 bases map to TRBD2. The germline V gene encodes CDR1 SNHLY and CDR2 FYNNEI. Unmatched junction bases numbered 19, after V lost 8 bases and J lost 8 bases. This CDR3 contains 18 residues. The DNA for the CDR3 is TGTGCCAGCGCGGACATCCCTAGCGGGAGGGCCGGGGGGCATGAGCAGTTCTTC. It yields the protein CASADIPSGRAGGHEQFF.

The chain combines TRBV27 with TRBJ2-1; 7 bases agree with TRBD1. This CDR3 has 17 amino acids. Germline CDR1 MNHEY, CDR2 SMNVEV (reference sequence). V lost 5 bases, J lost 3 bases, and 13 bases stayed unmatched. The CDR3 coding sequence is TGTGCCAGCAGTCAGTACGACAGGGTACGGGGCTACAATGAGCAGTTCTTC. Protein product: CASSQYDRVRGYNEQFF.

This rearrangement joins TRBV12-3 or TRBV12-4 to TRBJ2-1, with TRBD1 identical over 12 bases. This CDR3 comprises 15 residues. The J segment lost 8 bases and the V segment lost 6 bases, leaving 8 bases of the junction unmatched. The CDR3: CASSPGDRGHHEQFF. In DNA, the CDR3 is TGTGCCAGCAGCCCCGGGGACAGGGGGCATCATGAGCAGTTCTTC.

The chain recombines TRBV5-1 with TRBJ2-7; 8 positions agree with TRBD1. V lost 6 bases and J lost 5; bases outside the gene matches: 10. CDR3 length: 14 amino acids. Germline lookup yields CDR1 SGHRS and CDR2 YFSETQ. The CDR3 DNA follows: TGCGCCAGCAATAAGGGGACAGGTAAAAACGAGCAGTACTTC. As protein: CASNKGTGKNEQYF.

The V call is TRBV7-9, the J call TRBJ1-4; no reliable D call. V dropped 3 bases and J dropped 7 bases, with 15 bases sitting between them. The CDR3 is made up of 15 amino acids. Germline CDR1 SEHNR, CDR2 FQNEAQ (reference sequence). The CDR3 protein is CASSFSSGFGEKLFF. CDR3 coding DNA: TGTGCCAGCAGCTTTAGCAGTGGGTTCGGTGAAAAACTGTTTTTT.

The chain links TRBV20-1 to TRBJ2-3; D may match TRBD1 or TRBD2 (5 bases each). The V end was cut by 6 bases, the J end by 0 bases, with 13 bases between. This CDR3 contains 14 residues. CDR1 and CDR2 (germline): DFQATT, SNEGSKA (reference sequence). The CDR3 sequence: CSACGQGSTDTQYF. The CDR3 coding sequence is TGCAGTGCCTGCGGGCAGGGTAGCACAGATACGCAGTATTTT.

This clonotype was observed a single time. The junction departs from germline at one end; a sequencing error may be responsible. The chain carries TRBV12-3 or TRBV12-4 and TRBJ1-5; the D gene is possibly TRBD1 (6 bases). This CDR3 has 13 residues. As DNA, the CDR3 is TGTGCCGGCAGTCAGGGGACGGGTCAGCCCCAGCATTTT. Translation: CAGSQGTGQPQHF.

The chain combines TRBV10-2 with TRBJ1-1; TRBD1 matches at 7 bases. The CDR3 is 14 residues long. V was pared by 7 bases and J by 0 bases, with 5 bases of the junction left unmatched. Germline assignment: CDR1 WSHSY and CDR2 SAAADI. As DNA, the CDR3 is TGCGCCAGCAACGGGGACAGTATGAACACTGAAGCTTTCTTT. It codes for CASNGDSMNTEAFF.

The V and J genes are TRBV20-1 and TRBJ2-7; TRBD2 matches 10 bases. Germline V CDR1 and CDR2: DFQATT, SNEGSKA (reference sequence). The CDR3 is made up of 15 amino acids. With 5 bases clipped from V and 3 bases from J, the junction kept 10 bases outside the gene matches. The CDR3 coding sequence is TGCAGTGCTGGCGTATCCACTAGCGGGGACTACGAGCAGTACTTC. As protein: CSAGVSTSGDYEQYF.

This chain uses TRBV20-1 with TRBJ1-5; no definite D call. V lost 1 base and J 3 bases, leaving 7 bases between the germline ends. Germline loops: CDR1 DFQATT, CDR2 SNEGSKA (reference sequence). This CDR3 has 13 residues. In DNA, the CDR3 is TGCAGTGCTAGAGGAACCTCCAATCAGCCCCAGCATTTT. This gives the protein CSARGTSNQPQHF.

This clonotype was seen a handful of times. V and J are TRBV6-5 and TRBJ2-7; D uncertain. Germline V gene sequence: CDR1 MNHEY, CDR2 SVGAGI. Trimming removed 2 bases from V and 1 base from J, with 9 bases in between. CDR3 length: 14 residues. The CDR3 region has the DNA TGTGCCAGCAGTTACGAGTGGCGGTCCTACGAGCAGTACTTC. It yields the protein CASSYEWRSYEQYF.

The gene calls are TRBV6-2 or TRBV6-3 and TRBJ2-7; no definite D call. Trimming cost V 7 bases and J 3 bases, with 16 bases left between them. Germline V CDR1 and CDR2: MNHEY, SVGEGT. The CDR3 is made up of 14 amino acids. The CDR3 DNA is TGTGCCAGCACCAGCCTAGGTCGCGGCTACGAGCAGTACTTC. This translates into CASTSLGRGYEQYF.

V is TRBV25-1 and J is TRBJ2-7; 7 bases match TRBD1. V dropped 5 bases and J dropped 1; count of bases not matched to a gene: 2. CDR1 and CDR2 (germline): MGHDK, SYGVNS. The CDR3 extends over 13 amino acids. CDR3 loop: CASSKQGSYEQYF. DNA for the CDR3: TGTGCCAGCAGTAAACAGGGGTCCTACGAGCAGTACTTC.

The chain uses TRBV5-1 and TRBJ2-1; 7 nucleotides align to TRBD2. V trimming: 4 bases; J trimming: 4 bases; junction bases outside the gene matches: 5. CDR3 size: 14 residues. Germline V gives CDR1 SGHRS, CDR2 YFSETQ. CDR3 bases: TGCGCCAGCAGCCCGGCGGGGGAATACAATGAGCAGTTCTTC. Translating gives CASSPAGEYNEQFF.

The J gene is TRBJ2-3, the V gene TRBV3-1; D is ambiguous. CDR1 LGHDT and CDR2 YNNKEL come from the germline V gene (reference sequence). V was cut by 4 bases and J by 10 bases, with 24 bases left in between. This CDR3 is built from 16 residues. The CDR3: CASSRNEPSHGAPQYF. The CDR3 DNA reads TGTGCCAGCAGCCGGAACGAACCGTCCCACGGTGCGCCGCAGTATTTT.

The chain carries TRBV3-1 and TRBJ1-5; D not resolved. V lost 1 base and J 4 bases, leaving 8 bases between the germline ends. CDR3 size: 14 residues. Per the germline V gene, CDR1 is LGHDT and CDR2 is YNNKEL (reference sequence). The CDR3 protein is CASSQASRNQPQHF. DNA of the CDR3: TGTGCCAGCAGCCAAGCGAGTCGGAATCAGCCCCAGCATTTT.